The text below deals with one TCR beta chain. Its specificity is not known. The sequencing template was cDNA reverse transcribed from extracted RNA. The assay was immunoSEQ multiplex PCR, and TCRdb's table has in-frame clones only and misses some. The table records 200,000 to 250,000 clones, under 40% of them present only once. This entry is derived from a study of CD8+ T cells in alopecia areata. Described treatment: oral pan-JAK inhibitor, 5-10 mg twice daily. The germline V gene has CDR1 MNHNY and CDR2 SVGAGI (reference sequence). The CDR3 sequence is 13 residues long. V lost 7 bases to trimming and J lost 2 bases, with 9 bases between them. Study-wide results and caveats: Whether baseline CD8+ expansion is linked to response remains uncertain, given a single nonresponder.

The specimen comprised CD4+ T cells sorted from blood, sampled between weeks 30 and 35, from a patient treated with tofacitinib. This clonotype was sampled from a human donor with alopecia areata. The J gene is TRBJ2-1, the V gene TRBV6-6, with unresolved D. DNA for the CDR3: TGTGCCAGCAAGGGTTCGACCTACAATGAGCAGTTCTTC. Protein: CASKGSTYNEQFF.